A selection of T cell receptor beta chains follows, all from one sample in a study of post-analysis software for immune sequencing data. MiXCR was run by TCRdb on the PCR reads, yielding one entry per CDR3 protein. In the table there are 700,000 to 800,000 distinct CDR3 sequences, 25% to 30% of which are singletons. The sequenced sample consisted of blood. The origin of the receptors is a girl aged 5-17 years with multiple sclerosis. Both conserved end residues are part of each CDR3. The order of the fields is J gene, V gene, clone size, D gene, CDR3 DNA, CDR3 protein. A D gene is named only where the DNA matches it firmly. Size is stated for part of the rows, as once, few or many counts, or as a class when the clone is expanded.

TRBJ2-7,TRBV20-1,.,.,TGCAGTGCTAGGGGCCTTTACTACGAGCAGTACTTC,CSARGLYYEQYF
TRBJ1-1,TRBV5-1,.,.,TGCGCCAGCAGCCCCGGTTTGGCGCGGGACACTGAAGCTTTCTTT,CASSPGLARDTEAFF
TRBJ1-1,TRBV20-1,.,.,TGCAGTGCTAGAGAGGACCCGAACACTGAAGCTTTCTTT,CSAREDPNTEAFF
TRBJ2-1,TRBV7-9,.,TRBD2,TGTGCCAGCAGCTTAAGGTTCGGGGCGGGAGCGAGCAGTGAGCAGTTCTTC,CASSLRFGAGASSEQFF
TRBJ2-5,TRBV12-3/TRBV12-4,.,.,TGTGCCAGCGGTTTAGACAGCCCCTCAGAGACCCAGTACTTC,CASGLDSPSETQYF
TRBJ1-2,TRBV7-9,few,TRBD1,TGTGCCAGCAGCTTAGCAGGACAGGGAGGCTATGGCTGCACCTTC,CASSLAGQGGYGCTF
TRBJ2-3,TRBV29-1,.,TRBD2,TGCAGCGTGGGGTCCAGCGGGAGTACAGATACGCAGTATTTT,CSVGSSGSTDTQYF
TRBJ2-1,TRBV4-1,few,TRBD1,TGCGCCAGCAGGAGTCCGGGACAGAACTACAATGAGCAGTTCTTC,CASRSPGQNYNEQFF
TRBJ2-3,TRBV11-2,.,.,TGTGCCAGCAGCTTAAACCCTCACGGGGTTTACACAGATGCGCAGTATTTT,CASSLNPHGVYTDAQYF
TRBJ1-2,TRBV7-9,.,.,TGTGCCAGCAGCTTGGGGGTTTGGGGCTACACCTTC,CASSLGVWGYTF
TRBJ1-1,TRBV24-1,.,.,TGTGCCACCAGTGATCGAGACAGACACACTGAAGCTTTCTTT,CATSDRDRHTEAFF
TRBJ1-2,TRBV7-2,.,.,TGTGCCAGCAGCTTAGAGGGACGTTTGTATGGCTACACCTTC,CASSLEGRLYGYTF
TRBJ1-4,TRBV4-3,.,.,TGCGCCAGCAGCCAGGACGGCCCTAATGAAAAACTGTTTTTT,CASSQDGPNEKLFF
TRBJ2-4,TRBV7-9,once,TRBD1,TGTGCCAGCAGCTCCCTACAGGGGACCGCCAAAAACATTCAGTACTTC,CASSSLQGTAKNIQYF